This record looks at one T cell receptor beta chain sequence and its context. Its antigen is not yet known. The sample holds no much larger clone one base away, and base qualities are not on file. Based on the germline V gene (reference sequence), the CDR1 and CDR2 sequences are LGHDT and YNNKEL. V is pruned by 4 bases and J by 1 base, leaving 8 bases of the junction without a gene match. Including the terminal cysteine and phenylalanine, the CDR3 comprises 19 residues. Only the CDR3 DNA is retained, 57 bases long and in frame from the first base. TCRbeta CDR3 regions were amplified from genomic DNA using the immunoSEQ Assay, a bias-controlled multiplex PCR. From the authors' description of their analysis: The number of nucleated cells in each sample was estimated from the amplification of reference gene primers within the assay. To quantify the absolute abundance of each unique TCRbeta CDR3 rearrangement, sequence reads were collapsed and filtered. For each sample, productive Simpson clonality was calculated as the square root of Simpson's diversity index across productive rearrangements. This is the immuneACCESS table as TCRdb keeps it, with only in-frame sequences that have V and J called. A part of the clones is gone; compared with another copy, unresolved V genes explain less than half, and the rest is unexplained. V, J and clone size reflect that table, while D and trimming were determined from the DNA. The sample records some 67,000 clones, 70% to 90% of which are singletons. Clones ranked in the top ten supply around a fifth of the sample.

The sample originates from a study of blood T cell repertoires in COVID-19 (dated by TCRdb to the early 2020s). In terms of the full investigation: Collaborator samples came from the United States, Italy and Spain and covered acute and convalescent phases of COVID-19. The material from the prospective study consisted of cDNA or gDNA derived from T cells, B-cell-depleted T cells, or PBMCs. The dataset comprised deeply sampled blood TCRbeta repertoires from subjects exposed to, actively infected with, or recovered from COVID-19. The repertoires were released in a freely available public database intended as a resource for research on the immune response to SARS-CoV-2. Samples were obtained from the ongoing ImmuneRACE study (first 160 participants) and from about 1,300 subjects provided by 6 global collaborators. Sample metadata almost always included a de-identified subject ID, COVID-19 status, age in years and sex. Where available, HLA class I and class II types were obtained from metadata supplied by the sample provider rather than from assay-based typing. What the research found in general, with its limitations: How much clinical and demographic metadata was included differed by source and by participant, and the metadata was provided uncurated.

Whole blood was collected in K2EDTA tubes by collaborating institutions according to the institutions' own protocols. For TCRbeta analysis, collaborator samples were shipped as frozen whole blood, as isolated PBMCs, or as DNA extracted from either sample type. Recombination joined TRBV3-1 (or the pseudogene TRBV3-2) with TRBJ2-2; TRBD2 fits 14 bases in the junction. Material for sequencing was peripheral blood. This sequence originates from a woman of 80 years or more with acute or convalescent COVID-19. The nucleotides are TGTGCCAGCAGCCCCCAGGGACTAGCGGGGGTGGAGAACACCGGGGAGCTGTTTTTT. Its protein product is CASSPQGLAGVENTGELFF.